This section outlines one T cell receptor beta chain sequence together with its context. The table came from immunoSEQ multiplex PCR; TCRdb's copy has only in-frame clones and leaves some out. The sample holds approximately 280,000 clones, 75% to 90% seen once. The entry originates in a study of blood T cell repertoires in COVID-19. CDR3 length: 15 residues. In germline, CDR1 is GTSNPN, CDR2 SVGIG (reference sequence). V gave up 2 bases and J gave up 0 bases, with 8 bases separating them. The rearrangement uses TRBV30 and TRBJ1-6; the D is unclear. The origin of this receptor is a man aged 50 to 60 with acute or convalescent COVID-19. Input material: peripheral blood. The CDR3 here is CAWSMGSSYNSPLHF. The CDR3 DNA sequence: TGTGCCTGGAGTATGGGGAGCTCCTATAATTCACCCCTCCACTTT.